Given below is one T cell receptor (beta chain) in context. This entry is derived from a study of cytomegalovirus exposure and HLA in healthy donors. About the research overall: Earlier findings included nearly 120 million unique TCR beta sequences obtained from around 180 million T cells.

The germline V and J ends were trimmed by 5 bases and 0 bases, with 12 bases remaining between them. The CDR3 covers 14 residues. Germline assignment: CDR1 SGHDT and CDR2 YYEEEE. 13 Jbeta primers and 60 Vbeta primers were used for the PCR. The protocol was immunoSEQ multiplex PCR, while the TCRdb copy is restricted to in-frame clones and leaves out a portion. The sample shows 200,000 to 300,000 clones, around 84% of them seen only once. Sequenced material: PBMCs. V usage is TRBV5-6 and J usage is TRBJ2-7; D may be TRBD1 (6 bases). This clonotype was obtained from a girl aged 2-10 years in good health and CMV-seronegative. The CDR3 here is CASRSRGSSYEQYF. The CDR3 nucleotides are TGTGCCAGCAGATCTAGGGGGAGCTCCTACGAGCAGTACTTC.